The 22 T cell receptor beta chains below were found in one sample sequenced in a study of blood T cell repertoires in COVID-19. The repertoire was sequenced with immunoSEQ multiplex PCR; TCRdb's copy has only in-frame clones and lacks some. The repertoire holds 88,000 or so clones, with 70% to 90% as singletons. Sequencing input: peripheral blood. Every receptor here comes from a man aged 60-69 years with acute or convalescent COVID-19.

The chain is built from TRBV5-1 and TRBJ2-5; the match to TRBD2 covers 16 bases. This CDR3 is built from 16 residues. CDR1 SGHRS and CDR2 YFSETQ come from the germline V gene. The V segment lost 4 bases and the J segment 9 bases; nucleotides outside the gene matches: 9. The CDR3: CASSPGLAGGRRSQYF. DNA for the CDR3: TGCGCCAGCAGCCCGGGACTAGCGGGGGGGCGGAGGTCCCAGTACTTC.

This clone was seen just once. The chain links TRBV29-1 to TRBJ2-7, with D uncertain. This CDR3 has 11 residues. Germline-derived CDR1 and CDR2 are SQVTM and ANQGSEA. V dropped 7 bases and J dropped 7 bases, with 14 bases sitting between them. The CDR3 nucleotides are TGCAGCGCCTGGTTGGCCTGGGAGCAGTACTTC. This gives the protein CSAWLAWEQYF.

This chain uses TRBV3-1 (or the pseudogene TRBV3-2) with TRBJ1-5; TRBD1 matches at 9 bases. Germline CDR1 is LGHDT and CDR2 is YNNKEL (reference sequence). The CDR3 consists of 17 residues. J gave up 0 bases and V 4 bases, and 7 bases lay outside the gene matches. The CDR3 coding sequence is TGTGCCAGCAGCCTTTCGGGACAGGGCAATAGCAATCAGCCCCAGCATTTT. It yields the protein CASSLSGQGNSNQPQHF.

The chain is built from TRBV10-3 and TRBJ2-7; D perhaps matches TRBD1 (5 bases). From germline, CDR1 is ENHRY and CDR2 SYGVKD. V lost 0 bases and J lost 2, with 11 bases in between. The CDR3 is 15 amino acids. The CDR3 DNA is TGTGCCATCAGTGAGTCGTTGAACAGGACCTACGAGCAGTACTTC. It translates to CAISESLNRTYEQYF.

The chain recombines TRBV9 with TRBJ1-1, with a weak D call TRBD1 (6 bases). Germline values: CDR1 SGDLS, CDR2 YYNGEE. Trimming removed 1 base from V and 1 base from J, with 8 bases in between. The CDR3 contains 14 residues. The CDR3 DNA is TGTGCCAGCAGCGTATCGACAGGGAACACTGAAGCTTTCTTT. This encodes CASSVSTGNTEAFF.

As DNA, the CDR3 is TGTGCCAGCAGTTTATCGGTGGCCAGGACCCCGGGATGGGAAAAACTGTTTTTT. Protein sequence: CASSLSVARTPGWEKLFF. V is TRBV27 and J is TRBJ1-4; D remains ambiguous. The CDR3 sequence is 18 residues long. The germline CDR1 and CDR2 sequences are MNHEY and SMNVEV (reference sequence). V was clipped by 0 bases and J by 8 bases, with 22 bases between them.

The chain employs TRBV10-1 and TRBJ1-1; 9 nucleotides match TRBD1. V dropped 5 bases and J dropped 5; count of bases not matched to a gene: 6. The CDR3 has 14 residues. Looked up from germline, CDR1 is WNHNN and CDR2 is SYGVQD (reference sequence). The DNA for the CDR3 is TGCGCCAGCAGTCGGGGACAGGGCTGGACTGAAGCTTTCTTT. It encodes CASSRGQGWTEAFF.

This sequence joins TRBV6-5 and TRBJ2-3; 7 bases align to TRBD1. Trimming removed 5 bases from V and 0 bases from J; junction bases left unmatched: 5. Germline CDR1 and CDR2: MNHEY and SVGAGI. The CDR3 is 15 amino acids. The CDR3 DNA reads as TGTGCCAGCAGTCTCGACAGGGCGAGCACAGATACGCAGTATTTT. This encodes CASSLDRASTDTQYF.

The count of this clone is one. The junction departs from germline at one end; a sequencing error may be responsible. The chain couples TRBV5-1 to TRBJ2-2; 10 bases are shared with TRBD2. Germline CDR1 and CDR2: SGHRS and YFSETQ. This CDR3 comprises 19 residues. This chain's CDR3 is CVSSLVGPSGGSNTGELFF. The CDR3 bases are TGCGTCAGCAGCTTGGTAGGTCCTAGCGGGGGATCGAACACCGGGGAGCTGTTTTTT.

The V and J genes are TRBV9 and TRBJ2-3, with 7 bases fitting TRBD1. Germline lookup yields CDR1 SGDLS and CDR2 YYNGEE. The CDR3 consists of 14 residues. After removal of 3 bases from V and 4 bases from J, the junction contained 5 bases not matched to a gene. The CDR3, as DNA: TGTGCCAGCAGCGCTTTAGACAGGGCAGATACGCAGTATTTT. This encodes CASSALDRADTQYF.

This sequence joins TRBV18 and TRBJ2-1; 9 bases fit TRBD1. The CDR3 covers 15 residues. V was pared by 5 bases and J by 8 bases, with 10 bases of the junction left unmatched. Germline V gene lookup returns CDR1 KGHSH and CDR2 LQKENI. In nucleotides, the CDR3 is TGTGCCAGCTCAGTCCCGGGACAGGGTAGCCATGAGCAGTTCTTC. It translates to CASSVPGQGSHEQFF.

The gene calls are TRBV10-3 and TRBJ1-6; 9 bases are a match to TRBD1. The CDR3 is 15 amino acids. J lost 9 bases, V lost 3 bases, and 6 bases had no gene match. Germline V gene sequence: CDR1 ENHRY, CDR2 SYGVKD. The CDR3 is CAISESGGQGSPLHF. CDR3 nucleotide sequence: TGTGCCATCAGTGAATCCGGGGGACAGGGTTCACCCCTCCACTTT.

This clone has a handful of counts. V and J are TRBV5-6 and TRBJ1-6, with a weak D call TRBD1 (6 bases). V shed 0 bases and J shed 9 bases, with 13 bases lying between them. Germline CDR1 and CDR2: SGHDT and YYEEEE. The length of the CDR3 is 15 residues. The CDR3 loop reads CASSLDGRGSSPLHF. As DNA, the CDR3 is TGTGCCAGCAGCTTGGATGGCAGGGGTAGTTCACCCCTCCACTTT.

This chain joins TRBV10-3 and TRBJ2-5; 9 nucleotides agree with TRBD2. V trimming: 6 bases; J trimming: 5 bases; junction bases outside the gene matches: 4. There are 13 residues in the CDR3. In germline, CDR1 is ENHRY, CDR2 SYGVKD. The CDR3 sequence is CAIRSGTSETQYF. DNA of the CDR3: TGTGCCATCAGGTCCGGGACTAGCGAGACCCAGTACTTC.

The chain recombines TRBV5-1 with TRBJ2-7, with TRBD2 identical over 15 bases. The CDR3 extends over 16 amino acids. V shed 2 bases, J shed 7 bases, and the junction held 7 bases outside the gene matches. CDR1 is SGHRS, CDR2 YFSETQ, per germline. The CDR3 DNA reads as TGCGCCAGCAGCTTTGGACTAGCGGGAGGGCCGCGGGAGCAGTACTTC. Its translation: CASSFGLAGGPREQYF.

This chain uses TRBV6-5 with TRBJ2-7, with TRBD1 matching 7 bases. Trimming removed 4 bases from V and 3 bases from J; junction bases left unmatched: 9. CDR3 length equals 15 residues. Per the germline V gene, CDR1 is MNHEY and CDR2 is SVGAGI. The CDR3 DNA sequence: TGTGCCAGCAGTTTGTACCCGGGACAGTTCTACGAGCAGTACTTC. It is translated as CASSLYPGQFYEQYF.

This clone was seen more than once but under ten times. The chain's CDR3 is CASKKGGGNEQFF. The CDR3, as DNA: TGCGCCAGCAAGAAGGGCGGCGGGAATGAGCAGTTCTTC. The rearrangement uses TRBV5-1 and TRBJ2-1; D may be TRBD2 (5 bases). V lost 6 bases and J 7 bases, leaving 14 bases between the germline ends. Germline V gene lookup returns CDR1 SGHRS and CDR2 YFSETQ. The length of the CDR3 is 13 residues.

The chain couples TRBV7-9 to TRBJ2-1, with D perhaps TRBD2 (6 bases). V lost 3 bases, J lost 9 bases, and 18 bases lay in between. Germline V gene data show CDR1 as SEHNR and CDR2 as FQNEAQ (reference sequence). This CDR3 has 15 residues. CDR3 region: CASSFYSPSVGEQFF. DNA of the CDR3: TGTGCCAGCAGCTTTTATTCTCCTAGCGTGGGTGAGCAGTTCTTC.

V is TRBV19 and J is TRBJ1-3; no definite D call. Germline V lookup: CDR1 LNHDA, CDR2 SQIVND (reference sequence). Trimming took off 1 base at V and 3 bases at J, with 7 bases between the two ends. CDR3 length: 14 amino acids. CDR3 protein: CASSIVVFGNTIYF. Here the CDR3 DNA reads TGTGCCAGTAGTATAGTCGTTTTTGGAAACACCATATATTTT.

V and J are TRBV30 and TRBJ2-2, with a tentative D call TRBD2 (5 bases). This CDR3 region has 14 residues. From germline, CDR1 is GTSNPN and CDR2 SVGIG (reference sequence). V lost 2 bases and J lost 5, with 12 bases in between. The CDR3 here is CAWSRYRGTGELFF. Written as DNA, the CDR3 is TGTGCCTGGAGTCGATATCGGGGTACCGGGGAGCTGTTTTTT. Complete variable domain (other parts from reference TRBV30 and TRBJ2-2): SQTIHQWPATLVQPVGSPLSLECTVEGTSNPNLYWYRQAAGRGLQLLFYSVGIGQISSEVPQNLSASRPQDRQFILSSKKLLLSDSGFYLCAWSRYRGTGELFFGEGSRLTVL.

This clone was counted between two and nine times. The CDR3 DNA follows: TGTGCCAGCAGTTCAAGACCCGTGCGGAATTCACCCCTCCACTTT. As protein: CASSSRPVRNSPLHF. The chain employs TRBV2 and TRBJ1-6; D is unresolved. Germline V lookup: CDR1 SNHLY, CDR2 FYNNEI. The CDR3 length is 15 residues. V was pared by 5 bases and J by 7 bases, with 15 bases between.

The rearrangement uses TRBV29-1 and TRBJ1-2, with 11 positions matching TRBD1. Germline assignment: CDR1 SQVTM and CDR2 ANQGSEA. CDR3 length: 13 residues. The junction had 7 bases not matched to a gene; V was cut back by 6 bases and J by 7 bases. This CDR3 reads CSVPGQGERGYTF. The CDR3 DNA follows: TGCAGCGTACCGGGACAGGGGGAGCGTGGCTACACCTTC. Full variable domain (missing parts from reference TRBV29-1 and TRBJ1-2): SAVISQKPSRDICQRGTSLTIQCQVDSQVTMMFWYRQQPGQSLTLIATANQGSEATYESGFVIDKFPISRPNLTFSTLTVSNMSPEDSSIYLCSVPGQGERGYTFGSGTRLTVV.